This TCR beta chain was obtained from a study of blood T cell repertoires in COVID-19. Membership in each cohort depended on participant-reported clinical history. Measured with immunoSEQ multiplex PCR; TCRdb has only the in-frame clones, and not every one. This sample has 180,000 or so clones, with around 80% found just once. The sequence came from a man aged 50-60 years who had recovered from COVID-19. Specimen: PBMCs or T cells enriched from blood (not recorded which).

In nucleotides, the CDR3 is TGTGCCAGCAGCGCAACAGGGGCAGGTTCCTACGAGCAGTACTTC. Encoded protein: CASSATGAGSYEQYF. The J gene is TRBJ2-7, the V gene TRBV9; 7 nucleotides line up with TRBD1. CDR3 length equals 15 residues. J lost 1 base, V lost 3 bases, and 7 bases had no gene match. Germline V CDR1 and CDR2: SGDLS, YYNGEE.